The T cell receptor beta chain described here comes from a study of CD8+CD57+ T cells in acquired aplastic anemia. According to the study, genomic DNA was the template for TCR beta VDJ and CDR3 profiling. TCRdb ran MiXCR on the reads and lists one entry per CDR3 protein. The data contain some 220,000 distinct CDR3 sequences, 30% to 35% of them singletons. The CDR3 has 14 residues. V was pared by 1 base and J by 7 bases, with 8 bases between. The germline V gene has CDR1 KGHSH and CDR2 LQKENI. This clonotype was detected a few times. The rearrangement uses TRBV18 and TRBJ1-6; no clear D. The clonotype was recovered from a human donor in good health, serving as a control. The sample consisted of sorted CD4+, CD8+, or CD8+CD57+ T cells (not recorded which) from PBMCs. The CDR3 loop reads CASSPQGINSPLHF. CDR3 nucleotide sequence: TGTGCCAGCTCACCACAAGGGATCAATTCACCCCTCCACTTT. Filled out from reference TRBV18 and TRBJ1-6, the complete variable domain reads NAGVMQNPRHLVRRRGQEARLRCSPMKGHSHVYWYRQLPEEGLKFMVYLQKENIIDESGMPKERFSAEFPKEGPSILRIQQVVRGDSAAYFCASSPQGINSPLHFGNGTRLTVT.